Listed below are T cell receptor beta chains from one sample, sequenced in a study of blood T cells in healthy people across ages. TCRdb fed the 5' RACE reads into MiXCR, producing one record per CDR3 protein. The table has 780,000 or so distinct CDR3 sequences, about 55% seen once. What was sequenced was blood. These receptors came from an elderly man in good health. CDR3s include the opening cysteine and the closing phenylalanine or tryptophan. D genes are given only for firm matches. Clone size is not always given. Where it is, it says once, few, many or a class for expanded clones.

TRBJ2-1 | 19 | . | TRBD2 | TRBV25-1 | CASSEVVRTSGRPYNEQFF | TGTGCCAGCAGTGAAGTAGTCCGGACTAGCGGGAGGCCTTACAATGAGCAGTTCTTC
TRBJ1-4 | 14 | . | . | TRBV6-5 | CASRVTGSSEKLFF | TGTGCCAGCAGGGTGACGGGGTCCTCGGAAAAACTGTTTTTT
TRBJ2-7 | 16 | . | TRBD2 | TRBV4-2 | CASSRGLAGGTEAQYF | TGTGCCAGCAGCCGTGGTTTAGCGGGAGGGACGGAGGCCCAGTACTTC
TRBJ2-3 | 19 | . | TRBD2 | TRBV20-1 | CSARDAQKTSGTSTDTQYF | TGCAGTGCTAGAGACGCCCAAAAGACTAGCGGGACTAGCACAGATACGCAGTATTTT
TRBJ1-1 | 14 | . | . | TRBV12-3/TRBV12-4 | CASSFNPGVTEAFF | TGTGCCAGCAGTTTTAACCCAGGGGTCACTGAAGCTTTCTTT
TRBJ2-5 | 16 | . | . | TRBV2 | CASKLVGLAVQETQYF | TGTGCCAGCAAGCTTGTGGGTCTAGCAGTCCAAGAGACCCAGTACTTC
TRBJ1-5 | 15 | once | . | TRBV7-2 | CASSSYAISDQPQHF | TGTGCCAGCAGCTCGTACGCCATCTCAGATCAGCCCCAGCATTTT
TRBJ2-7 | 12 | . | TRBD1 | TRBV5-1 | CASRTGGHEQYF | TGCGCCAGCCGGACAGGGGGGCACGAGCAGTACTTC
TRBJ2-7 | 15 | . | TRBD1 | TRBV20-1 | CSARDGDRPVYEQYF | TGCAGTGCTAGAGATGGGGACAGGCCGGTCTACGAGCAGTACTTC
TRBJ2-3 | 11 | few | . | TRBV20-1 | CSASSGDTQYF | TGCAGTGCTAGCTCGGGGGATACGCAGTATTTT
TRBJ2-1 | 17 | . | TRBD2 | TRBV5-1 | CASSLDPRTSAYNEQFF | TGCGCCAGCAGCTTGGATCCCCGGACTAGCGCCTACAATGAGCAGTTCTTC
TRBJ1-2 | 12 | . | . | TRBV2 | CASSREYYGYTF | TGTGCCAGCAGCAGGGAATACTATGGCTACACCTTC
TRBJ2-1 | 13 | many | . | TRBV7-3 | CASSPGTYNEQFF | TGTGCCAGCAGCCCCGGGACTTACAATGAGCAGTTCTTC
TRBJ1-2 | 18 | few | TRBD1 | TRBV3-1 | CASSLRKGTGVHLYGYTF | TGTGCCAGCAGCCTCCGAAAAGGGACAGGGGTCCATCTCTATGGCTACACCTTC
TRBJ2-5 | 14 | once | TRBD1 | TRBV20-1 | CSASLRDRGETQYF | TGCAGTGCTAGCCTCCGGGACAGGGGAGAGACCCAGTACTTC
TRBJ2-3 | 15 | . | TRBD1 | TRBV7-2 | CASSAGTGSTDTQYF | TGTGCCAGCAGCGCCGGGACAGGGAGCACAGATACGCAGTATTTT